This is a list of T cell receptor beta chains from one sample in a study of siplizumab effects on memory and regulatory T cells. Profiled with immunoSEQ multiplex PCR; TCRdb holds only in-frame clones, not every one. The sample includes 95,000 to 100,000 clones, around 90% seen only once; the top ten take approximately 12%. Specimen: non-Treg CD4+ T cells sorted from blood. Every receptor here comes from a human donor in good health. The CDR3 runs from the conserved cysteine through the conserved F or W. The order of the fields is CDR3 length, J gene, V gene, clone size, D gene, CDR3 DNA, CDR3 protein. A D gene is named only where the DNA matches it firmly. Clone size is stated in some rows and not others, as once, few, many or a class when expanded.

16	TRBJ2-5	TRBV5-6	once	NA	TGTGCCAGCAGCCCAAAGTGGAGACTACCTCAAGAGACCCAGTACTTC	CASSPKWRLPQETQYF
13	TRBJ1-1	TRBV9	NA	NA	TGTGCCAGCAGCGTAGCCCTTAACACTGAAGCTTTCTTT	CASSVALNTEAFF
13	TRBJ1-2	TRBV28	NA	NA	TGTGCCAGCAGTTCTGGACGGACTTCCGGCTACACCTTC	CASSSGRTSGYTF
11	TRBJ1-2	TRBV2	few	NA	TGTGCCAGCTCGGGCAGACATGGCTACACCTTC	CASSGRHGYTF
13	TRBJ2-1	TRBV19	NA	TRBD1	TGTGCCAGTGCCGGGACAGGGAGCAATGAGCAGTTCTTC	CASAGTGSNEQFF
17	TRBJ1-4	TRBV30	NA	NA	TGTGCCTGGAGGGGCGGAGGGGGTTCAGTTTTGGGTGAAAAACTGTTTTTT	CAWRGGGGSVLGEKLFF
13	TRBJ2-6	TRBV5-1	NA	NA	TGCGCCAGCAGGACATCAGGGGCCAACGTCCTGACTTTC	CASRTSGANVLTF
15	TRBJ2-3	TRBV19	once	TRBD2	TGTGCCAGTAGTATGACAACGGGAGGGACAGATACGCAGTATTTT	CASSMTTGGTDTQYF
17	TRBJ2-1	TRBV4-2	once	NA	TGTGCCAGCAGCCAAGATGCCCGGGGGAGCTCCTACAATGAGCAGTTCTTC	CASSQDARGSSYNEQFF
12	TRBJ1-5	TRBV2	once	NA	TGTGCCAGCAGGGGAAGCAATCAGCCCCAGCATTTT	CASRGSNQPQHF
20	TRBJ2-5	TRBV5-1	NA	TRBD1	TGCGCCAGCAGCGGAGCCACCGGGACAGGGGGCGGAATTAGCGGTGAGACCCAGTACTTC	CASSGATGTGGGISGETQYF
15	TRBJ1-2	TRBV11-2	NA	NA	TGTGCCAGCAGCGCCGGTTCCCAGCGGTATGGTGGCTACACCTTC	CASSAGSQRYGGYTF
17	TRBJ2-7	TRBV7-6	NA	TRBD2	TGTGCCAGCAGCTTAAGGACTAGCGGGAGCGGGGCCTACGAGCAGTACTTC	CASSLRTSGSGAYEQYF
12	TRBJ2-7	TRBV7-2	NA	NA	TGTGCCAGCAGCTTGGTACGCTACGAGCAGTACTTC	CASSLVRYEQYF
17	TRBJ2-3	TRBV4-3	NA	NA	TGCGCCAGCAGCCAAGGGGCCCCCCGATCCGGCACAGATACGCAGTATTTT	CASSQGAPRSGTDTQYF
14	TRBJ2-5	TRBV28	NA	NA	TGTGCCAGCAGTCATGACAGGTTGGGGGAGACCCAGTACTTC	CASSHDRLGETQYF
14	TRBJ2-7	TRBV11-2	few	NA	TGTGCCAGCAGCATTAATTATGGGAGCCCCGAGCAGTACTTC	CASSINYGSPEQYF
18	TRBJ2-7	TRBV7-6	once	TRBD2	TGTGCCAGCAGCTTAGGGCTAGCGGGAGGCCTTAGCTCCTACGAGCAGTACTTC	CASSLGLAGGLSSYEQYF
16	TRBJ1-1	TRBV5-1	NA	NA	TGCGCCAGCAGCTTCTACGACAGAATAATGAACACTGAAGCTTTCTTT	CASSFYDRIMNTEAFF
14	TRBJ2-5	TRBV7-2	NA	NA	TGTGCCAGCAGCTCACGGACGGGACAAGAGACCCAGTACTTC	CASSSRTGQETQYF
15	TRBJ2-3	TRBV18	NA	NA	TGTGCCAGCTCACCACCCGGGGTAAACACAGATACGCAGTATTTT	CASSPPGVNTDTQYF
12	TRBJ2-7	TRBV6-6	NA	NA	TGTGCCAGCAGTTACTCTGGTACCGAGCAGTACTTC	CASSYSGTEQYF